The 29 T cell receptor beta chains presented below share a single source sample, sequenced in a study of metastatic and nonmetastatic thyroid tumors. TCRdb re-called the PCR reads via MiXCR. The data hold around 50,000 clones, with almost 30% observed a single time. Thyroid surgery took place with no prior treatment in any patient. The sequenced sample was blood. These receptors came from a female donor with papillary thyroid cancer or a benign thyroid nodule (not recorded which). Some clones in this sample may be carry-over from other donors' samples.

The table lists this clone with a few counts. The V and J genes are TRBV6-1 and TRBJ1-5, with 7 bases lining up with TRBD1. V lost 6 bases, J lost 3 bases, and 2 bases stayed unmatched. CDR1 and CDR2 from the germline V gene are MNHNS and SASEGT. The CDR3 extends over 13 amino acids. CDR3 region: CASRTGPNQPQHF. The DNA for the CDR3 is TGTGCCAGCAGGACAGGGCCCAATCAGCCCCAGCATTTT.

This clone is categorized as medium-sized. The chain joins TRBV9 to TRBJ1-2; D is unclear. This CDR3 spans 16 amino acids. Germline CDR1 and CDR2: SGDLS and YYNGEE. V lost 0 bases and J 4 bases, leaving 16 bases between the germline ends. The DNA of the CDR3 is TGTGCCAGCAGCGTAGGAGGTGGAGTATACGGCTATGGCTACACCTTC. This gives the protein CASSVGGGVYGYGYTF.

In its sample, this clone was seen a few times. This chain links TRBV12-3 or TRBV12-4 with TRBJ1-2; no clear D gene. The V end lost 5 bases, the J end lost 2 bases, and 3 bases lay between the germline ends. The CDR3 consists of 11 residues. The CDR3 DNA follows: TGTGCCAGCAGTCGGAACTATGGCTACACCTTC. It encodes CASSRNYGYTF.

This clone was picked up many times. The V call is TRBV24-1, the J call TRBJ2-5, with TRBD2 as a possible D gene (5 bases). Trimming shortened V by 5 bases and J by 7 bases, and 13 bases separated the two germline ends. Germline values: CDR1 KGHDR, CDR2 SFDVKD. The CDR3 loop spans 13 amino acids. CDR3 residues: CATSGEGSWTQYF. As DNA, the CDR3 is TGTGCCACCAGTGGAGAGGGTTCATGGACCCAGTACTTC.

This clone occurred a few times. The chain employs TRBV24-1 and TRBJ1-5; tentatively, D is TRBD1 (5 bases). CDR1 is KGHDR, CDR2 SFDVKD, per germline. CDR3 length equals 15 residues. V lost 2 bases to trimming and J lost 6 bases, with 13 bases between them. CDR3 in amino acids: CATSDSRRGGQPQHF. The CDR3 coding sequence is TGTGCCACCAGTGATTCCAGGAGGGGTGGTCAGCCCCAGCATTTT.

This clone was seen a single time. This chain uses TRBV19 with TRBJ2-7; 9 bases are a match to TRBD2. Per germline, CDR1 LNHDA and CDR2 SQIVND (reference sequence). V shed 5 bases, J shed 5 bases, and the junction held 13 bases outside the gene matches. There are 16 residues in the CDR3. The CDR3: CASSPFGAGGPHEQYF. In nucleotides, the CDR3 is TGTGCCAGTAGTCCCTTCGGGGCGGGAGGGCCCCACGAGCAGTACTTC.

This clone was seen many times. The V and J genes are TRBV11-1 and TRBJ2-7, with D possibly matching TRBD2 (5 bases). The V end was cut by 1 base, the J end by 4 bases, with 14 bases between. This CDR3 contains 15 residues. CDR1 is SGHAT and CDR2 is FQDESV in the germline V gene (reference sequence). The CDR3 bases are TGTGCCAGCAGCTTAGGTCGAGTGACTACTTACGAGCAGTACTTC. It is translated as CASSLGRVTTYEQYF.

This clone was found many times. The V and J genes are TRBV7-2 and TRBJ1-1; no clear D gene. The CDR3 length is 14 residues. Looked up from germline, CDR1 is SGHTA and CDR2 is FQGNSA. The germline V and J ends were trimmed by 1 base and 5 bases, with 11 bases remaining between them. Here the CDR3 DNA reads TGTGCCAGCAGCTTAGAGGTGGCAGCAACTGAAGCTTTCTTT. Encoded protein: CASSLEVAATEAFF.

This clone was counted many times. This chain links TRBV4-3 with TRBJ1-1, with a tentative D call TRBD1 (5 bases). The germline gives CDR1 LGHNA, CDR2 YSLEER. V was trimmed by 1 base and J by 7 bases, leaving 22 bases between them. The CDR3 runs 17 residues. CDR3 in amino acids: CASSQVVSKAGSIEAFF. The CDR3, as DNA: TGCGCCAGCAGCCAAGTGGTGAGTAAGGCAGGGAGTATTGAAGCTTTCTTT.

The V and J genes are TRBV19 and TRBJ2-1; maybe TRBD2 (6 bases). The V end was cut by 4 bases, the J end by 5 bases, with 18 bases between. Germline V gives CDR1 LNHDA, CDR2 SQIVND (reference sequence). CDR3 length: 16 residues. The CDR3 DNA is TGTGCCAGTAGTAGTCCTCGGGAGACGAGCGACAATGAGCAGTTCTTC. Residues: CASSSPRETSDNEQFF.

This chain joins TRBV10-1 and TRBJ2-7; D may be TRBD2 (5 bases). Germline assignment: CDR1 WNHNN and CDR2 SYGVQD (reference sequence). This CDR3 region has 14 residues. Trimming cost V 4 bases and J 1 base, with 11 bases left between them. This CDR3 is CASSALAPSYEQYF. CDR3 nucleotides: TGCGCCAGCAGTGCGCTAGCCCCATCCTACGAGCAGTACTTC.

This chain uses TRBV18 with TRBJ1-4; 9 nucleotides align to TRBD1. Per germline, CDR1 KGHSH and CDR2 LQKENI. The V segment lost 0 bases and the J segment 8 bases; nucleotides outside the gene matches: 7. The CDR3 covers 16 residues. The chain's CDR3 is CASSPPDGTGNEKLFF. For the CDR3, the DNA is TGTGCCAGCTCACCACCGGACGGGACAGGGAACGAAAAACTGTTTTTT.

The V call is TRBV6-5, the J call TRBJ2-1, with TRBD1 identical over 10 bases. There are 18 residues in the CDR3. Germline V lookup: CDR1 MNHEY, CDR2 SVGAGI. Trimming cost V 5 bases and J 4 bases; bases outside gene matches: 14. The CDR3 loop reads CASSIRDRGPKIYNEQFF. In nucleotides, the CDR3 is TGTGCCAGCAGTATACGGGACAGGGGACCCAAAATTTACAATGAGCAGTTCTTC.

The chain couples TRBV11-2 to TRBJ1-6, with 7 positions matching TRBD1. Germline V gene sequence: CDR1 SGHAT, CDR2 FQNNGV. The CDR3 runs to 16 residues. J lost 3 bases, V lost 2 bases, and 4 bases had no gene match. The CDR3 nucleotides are TGTGCCAGCAGCTTATCCTCAGGGGGCTATAATTCACCCCTCCACTTT. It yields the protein CASSLSSGGYNSPLHF.

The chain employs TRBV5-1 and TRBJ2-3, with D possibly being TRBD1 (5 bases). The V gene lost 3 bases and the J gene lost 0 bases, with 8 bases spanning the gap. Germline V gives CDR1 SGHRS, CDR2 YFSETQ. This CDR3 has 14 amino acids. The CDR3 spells CASSWGASTDTQYF. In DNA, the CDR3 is TGCGCCAGCAGCTGGGGCGCTAGCACAGATACGCAGTATTTT.

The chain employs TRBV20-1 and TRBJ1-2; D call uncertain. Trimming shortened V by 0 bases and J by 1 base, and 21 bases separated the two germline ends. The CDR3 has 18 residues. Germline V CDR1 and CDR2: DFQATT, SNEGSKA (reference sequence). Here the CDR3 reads CSARDHSRVGAINYGYTF. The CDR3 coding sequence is TGCAGTGCTAGAGATCATTCTCGGGTCGGAGCCATTAACTATGGCTACACCTTC.

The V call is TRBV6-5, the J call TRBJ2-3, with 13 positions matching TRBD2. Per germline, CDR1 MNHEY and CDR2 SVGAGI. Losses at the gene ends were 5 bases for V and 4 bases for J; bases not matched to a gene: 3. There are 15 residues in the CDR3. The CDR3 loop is CASSHTSGRADTQYF. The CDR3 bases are TGTGCCAGCAGTCACACTAGCGGGAGGGCAGATACGCAGTATTTT.

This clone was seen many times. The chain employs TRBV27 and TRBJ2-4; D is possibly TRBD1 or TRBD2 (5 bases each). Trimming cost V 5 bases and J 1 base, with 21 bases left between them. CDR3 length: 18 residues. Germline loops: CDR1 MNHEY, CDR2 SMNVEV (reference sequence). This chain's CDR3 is CASSDFIGGGEAKNIQYF. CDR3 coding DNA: TGTGCCAGCAGTGACTTTATTGGTGGGGGAGAGGCCAAAAACATTCAGTACTTC.

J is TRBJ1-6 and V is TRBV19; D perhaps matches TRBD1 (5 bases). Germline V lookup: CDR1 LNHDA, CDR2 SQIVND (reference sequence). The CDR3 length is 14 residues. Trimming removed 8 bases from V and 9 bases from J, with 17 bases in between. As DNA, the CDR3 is TGTGCCAGTCGTTCGGGAGGGGCGCGTTCACCCCTCCACTTT. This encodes CASRSGGARSPLHF.

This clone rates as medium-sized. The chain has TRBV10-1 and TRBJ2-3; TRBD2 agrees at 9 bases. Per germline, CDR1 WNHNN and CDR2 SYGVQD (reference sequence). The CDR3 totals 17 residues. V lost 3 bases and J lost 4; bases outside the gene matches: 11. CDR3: CASSESVSGSEADTQYF. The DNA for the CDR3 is TGCGCCAGCAGTGAATCCGTTAGCGGGAGTGAAGCAGATACGCAGTATTTT.

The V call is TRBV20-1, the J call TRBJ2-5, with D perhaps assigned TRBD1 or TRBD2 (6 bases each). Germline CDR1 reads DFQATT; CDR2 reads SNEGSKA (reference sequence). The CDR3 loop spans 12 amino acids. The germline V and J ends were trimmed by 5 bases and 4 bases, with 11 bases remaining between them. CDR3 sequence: CSAFRGGETQYF. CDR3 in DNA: TGCAGTGCTTTCAGGGGAGGAGAGACCCAGTACTTC.

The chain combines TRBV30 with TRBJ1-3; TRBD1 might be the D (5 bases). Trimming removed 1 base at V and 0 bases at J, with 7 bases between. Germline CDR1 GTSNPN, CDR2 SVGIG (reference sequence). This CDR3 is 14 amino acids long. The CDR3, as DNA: TGTGCCTGGAGTGAGGGACTCTCTGGAAACACCATATATTTT. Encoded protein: CAWSEGLSGNTIYF.

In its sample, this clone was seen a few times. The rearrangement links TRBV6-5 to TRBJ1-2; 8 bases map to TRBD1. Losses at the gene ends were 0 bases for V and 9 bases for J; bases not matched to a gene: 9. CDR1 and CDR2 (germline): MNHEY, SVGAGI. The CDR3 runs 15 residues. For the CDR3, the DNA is TGTGCCAGCAGTTACTCGACAGGGGCAAAACATTGCTACACCTTC. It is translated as CASSYSTGAKHCYTF.

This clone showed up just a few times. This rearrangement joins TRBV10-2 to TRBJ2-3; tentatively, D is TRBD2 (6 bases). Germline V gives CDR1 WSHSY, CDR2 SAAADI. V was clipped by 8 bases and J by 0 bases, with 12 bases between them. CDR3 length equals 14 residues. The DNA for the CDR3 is TGCGCCAGCGGAGGGATCGGGAGCACAGATACGCAGTATTTT. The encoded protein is CASGGIGSTDTQYF.

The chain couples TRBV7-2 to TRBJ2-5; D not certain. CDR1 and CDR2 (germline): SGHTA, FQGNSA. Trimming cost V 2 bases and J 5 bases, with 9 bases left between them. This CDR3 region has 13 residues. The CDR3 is CASSLLVLETQYF. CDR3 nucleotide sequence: TGTGCCAGCAGCTTATTAGTGCTCGAGACCCAGTACTTC. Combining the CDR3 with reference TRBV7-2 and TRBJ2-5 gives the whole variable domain GAGVSQSPSNKVTEKGKDVELRCDPISGHTALYWYRQSLGQGLEFLIYFQGNSAPDKSGLPSDRFSAERTGGSVSTLTIQRTQQEDSAVYLCASSLLVLETQYFGPGTRLLVL.

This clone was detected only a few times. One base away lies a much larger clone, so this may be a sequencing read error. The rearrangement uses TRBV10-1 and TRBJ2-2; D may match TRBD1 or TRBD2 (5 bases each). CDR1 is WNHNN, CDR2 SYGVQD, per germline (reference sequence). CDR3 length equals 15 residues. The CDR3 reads CASSVSRANTGELSF. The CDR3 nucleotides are TGCGCCAGCAGTGTAAGCAGGGCAAACACCGGGGAGCTGTCTTTT.

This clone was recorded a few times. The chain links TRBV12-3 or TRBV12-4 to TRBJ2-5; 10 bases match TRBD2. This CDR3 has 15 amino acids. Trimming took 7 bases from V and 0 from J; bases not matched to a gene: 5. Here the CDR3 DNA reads TGTGCCAGCATCGATAGCGGGAGGTACCAAGAGACCCAGTACTTC. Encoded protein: CASIDSGRYQETQYF.

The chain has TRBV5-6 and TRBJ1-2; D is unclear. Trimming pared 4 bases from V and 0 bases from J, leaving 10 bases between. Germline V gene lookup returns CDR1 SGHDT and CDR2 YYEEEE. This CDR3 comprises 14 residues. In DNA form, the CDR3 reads TGTGCCAGCAGCCCTTATACAGCTAACTATGGCTACACCTTC. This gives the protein CASSPYTANYGYTF.

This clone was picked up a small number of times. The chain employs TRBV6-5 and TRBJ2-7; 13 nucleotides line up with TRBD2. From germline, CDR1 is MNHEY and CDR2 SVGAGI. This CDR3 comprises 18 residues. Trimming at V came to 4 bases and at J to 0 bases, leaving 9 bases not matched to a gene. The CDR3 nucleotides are TGTGCCAGCAGTTTTAAGGTACTAGCGGGGGGGCGCTCCTACGAGCAGTACTTC. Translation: CASSFKVLAGGRSYEQYF.